This section outlines one T cell receptor beta chain sequence together with its context. The data are from a study of cytomegalovirus exposure and HLA in healthy donors. The CDR3 totals 12 residues. The germline gives CDR1 SEHNR, CDR2 FQNEAQ (reference sequence). Unmatched junction bases numbered 1, after V lost 5 bases and J lost 5 bases. Clones were sequenced by immunoSEQ multiplex PCR, and TCRdb holds only the in-frame ones, with some missing. The profile shows approximately 98,000 clones, 95% of them singletons. This sequence was found in a woman aged 18-29 years in good health and CMV-seronegative. The gene calls are TRBV7-9 and TRBJ2-3, with 7 bases that match TRBD1. The sequenced sample was PBMCs. The chain's CDR3 is CASSRQGDTQYF. In DNA, the CDR3 is TGTGCCAGCAGCCGACAGGGAGATACGCAGTATTTT.